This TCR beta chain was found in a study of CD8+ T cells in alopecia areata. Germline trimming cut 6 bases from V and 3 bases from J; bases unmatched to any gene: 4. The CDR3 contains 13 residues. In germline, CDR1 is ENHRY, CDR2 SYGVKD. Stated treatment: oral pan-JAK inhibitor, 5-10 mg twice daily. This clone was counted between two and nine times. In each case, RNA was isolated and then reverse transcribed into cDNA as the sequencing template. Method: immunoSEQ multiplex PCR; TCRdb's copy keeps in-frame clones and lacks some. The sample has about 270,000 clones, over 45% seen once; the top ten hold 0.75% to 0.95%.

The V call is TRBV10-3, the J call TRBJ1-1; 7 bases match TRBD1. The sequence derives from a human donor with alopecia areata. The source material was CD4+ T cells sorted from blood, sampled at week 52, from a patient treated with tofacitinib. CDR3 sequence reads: CAISTGTDTEAFF. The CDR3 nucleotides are TGTGCCATCAGCACCGGGACAGACACTGAAGCTTTCTTT.